The 7 T cell receptor beta chains in this list originate from one sample, sequenced in a study of blood T cell repertoires in COVID-19. Clones were read by immunoSEQ multiplex PCR, and TCRdb kept only the in-frame ones, dropping some. The table lists under 250,000 clones, around 90% of them singletons. Sequenced input: peripheral blood. Receptor source: a young man with active or convalescent COVID-19.

V is TRBV15 and J is TRBJ2-5; 8 bases are shared with TRBD2. V gave up 0 bases and J gave up 3 bases; unmatched junction bases: 12. This CDR3 is 18 amino acids long. Germline CDR1 is LNHNV and CDR2 is YYDKDF (reference sequence). CDR3 nucleotide sequence: TGTGCCACCAGCAGAGATTTTGTTCTAGCGGGCGGAAAAGAGACCCAGTACTTC. The encoded protein is CATSRDFVLAGGKETQYF.

This chain links TRBV12-5 with TRBJ1-6; 8 bases are a match to TRBD1. This CDR3 is built from 17 residues. Germline CDR1 and CDR2: LGHNT and FRNRAP. The V segment lost 5 bases and the J segment 3 bases; nucleotides outside the gene matches: 9. The CDR3 region has the DNA TGTGCTAGTGGTCTAGGACAGGGAAGCGACTATAATTCACCCCTCCACTTT. Translating it yields CASGLGQGSDYNSPLHF.

The CDR3 protein is CASSFPGGHRETQYF. CDR3 nucleotide sequence: TGTGCCAGCAGCTTCCCCGGGGGGCATAGAGAGACCCAGTACTTC. The chain joins TRBV5-4 to TRBJ2-5; weak D call: TRBD2 (7 bases). The CDR3 covers 15 residues. The germline V gene has CDR1 SGHNT and CDR2 YYREEE (reference sequence). Trimming removed 2 bases from V and 4 bases from J, with 15 bases in between. Filled out from reference TRBV5-4 and TRBJ2-5, the complete variable domain reads ETGVTQSPTHLIKTRGQQVTLRCSSQSGHNTVSWYQQALGQGPQFIFQYYREEENGRGNFPPRFSGLQFPNYSSELNVNALELDDSALYLCASSFPGGHRETQYFGPGTRLLVL.

The chain links TRBV4-2 to TRBJ2-1; D unresolved. The CDR3 loop spans 15 amino acids. CDR1 LGHNA and CDR2 YNFKEQ come from the germline V gene. V was trimmed by 1 base and J by 6 bases, leaving 13 bases between them. The CDR3 reads CASSQATAAGNEQFF. The CDR3 DNA reads as TGTGCCAGCAGCCAAGCTACCGCCGCAGGCAATGAGCAGTTCTTC.

J is TRBJ1-2 and V is TRBV19; the match to TRBD1 covers 8 bases. Germline loops: CDR1 LNHDA, CDR2 SQIVND (reference sequence). With 6 bases clipped from V and 4 bases from J, the junction kept 10 bases outside the gene matches. This CDR3 spans 15 amino acids. DNA of the CDR3: TGTGCCAGTAGCCACAGAGGACAGGGTGCCTATGGCTACACCTTC. Translated: CASSHRGQGAYGYTF. Full variable domain (outside the CDR3, taken from reference TRBV19 and TRBJ1-2): DGGITQSPKYLFRKEGQNVTLSCEQNLNHDAMYWYRQDPGQGLRLIYYSQIVNDFQKGDIAEGYSVSREKKESFPLTVTSAQKNPTAFYLCASSHRGQGAYGYTFGSGTRLTVV.

This clone was observed once. The chain is built from TRBV28 and TRBJ2-6; possibly TRBD1 for D (6 bases). The CDR3 length is 17 residues. Germline V gene sequence: CDR1 MDHEN, CDR2 SYDVKM. V gave up 6 bases and J gave up 0 bases, with 15 bases separating them. The CDR3 nucleotides are TGTGCCAGCAGCAGGACGGGACATAGCTCTGGGGCCAACGTCCTGACTTTC. Translating gives CASSRTGHSSGANVLTF.

The rearrangement links TRBV11-2 to TRBJ1-2; 10 bases are shared with TRBD1. Germline assignment: CDR1 SGHAT and CDR2 FQNNGV. CDR3 length: 17 amino acids. The trim removed 1 base at V and 4 bases at J, leaving 9 bases unmatched. The chain's CDR3 is CASSLGPSDRGLYGYTF. As DNA, the CDR3 is TGTGCCAGCAGCTTAGGGCCCTCCGACAGGGGGCTCTATGGCTACACCTTC. The whole variable domain, filled in from reference TRBV11-2 and TRBJ1-2, reads EAGVAQSPRYKIIEKRQSVAFWCNPISGHATLYWYQQILGQGPKLLIQFQNNGVVDDSQLPKDRFSAERLKGVDSTLKIQPAKLEDSAVYLCASSLGPSDRGLYGYTFGSGTRLTVV.